This entry features one TCR beta chain sequence. Sequencing used immunoSEQ multiplex PCR; TCRdb keeps in-frame clones, though not all of them. The sample lists about 69,000 clones; roughly 82% were seen once. The CDR3 loop spans 12 amino acids. Germline V gene lookup returns CDR1 SNHLY and CDR2 FYNNEI. V lost 9 bases to trimming and J lost 7 bases; unmatched junction nucleotides: 2. This entry comes from a study of control samples from healthy donors and cancer patients. The V gene is TRBV2, the J gene TRBJ1-6, with 8 bases lining up with TRBD1. What was sequenced was PBMCs. This receptor was identified in a woman between 50 and 59 years old with lung cancer. The CDR3 DNA reads TGTGCCAGGGGACAGGAGAATTCACCCCTCCACTTT. It specifies CARGQENSPLHF.